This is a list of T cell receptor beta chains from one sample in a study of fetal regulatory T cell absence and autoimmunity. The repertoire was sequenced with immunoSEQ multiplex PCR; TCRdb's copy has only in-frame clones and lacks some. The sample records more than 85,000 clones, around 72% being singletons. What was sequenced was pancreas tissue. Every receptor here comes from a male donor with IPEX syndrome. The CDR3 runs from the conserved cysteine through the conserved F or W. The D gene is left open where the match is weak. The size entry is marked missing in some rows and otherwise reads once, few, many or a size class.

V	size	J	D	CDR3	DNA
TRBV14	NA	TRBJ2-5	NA	CASSQETQYF	TGTGCCAGCAGCCAAGAGACCCAGTACTTC
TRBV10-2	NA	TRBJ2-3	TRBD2	CASSERGGQDTQYF	TGCGCCAGCAGTGAGCGGGGGGGCCAGGATACGCAGTATTTT
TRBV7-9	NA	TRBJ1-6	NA	CASSLASYNSPLHF	TGTGCCAGCAGCTTGGCATCTTATAATTCACCCCTCCACTTT
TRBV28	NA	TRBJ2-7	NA	CASSLLGRPQSYEQYF	TGTGCCAGCAGTTTATTGGGACGGCCGCAGTCCTACGAGCAGTACTTC
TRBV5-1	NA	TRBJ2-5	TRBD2	CASSLVPRLAGRQETQYF	TGCGCCAGCAGCTTGGTCCCCCGACTAGCGGGGCGCCAAGAGACCCAGTACTTC
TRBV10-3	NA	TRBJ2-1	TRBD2	CAIRASGDNEQFF	TGTGCCATCAGGGCTAGCGGGGACAATGAGCAGTTCTTC
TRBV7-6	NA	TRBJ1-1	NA	CASSPYRGNTEAFF	TGTGCCAGCAGCCCATATCGGGGCAACACTGAAGCTTTCTTT
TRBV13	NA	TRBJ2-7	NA	CASSDLGGAYEQYF	TGTGCCAGCAGTGACCTAGGAGGGGCCTACGAGCAGTACTTC
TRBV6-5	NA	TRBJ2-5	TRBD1	CASRRQGGETQYF	TGTGCCAGCAGGCGACAGGGGGGAGAGACCCAGTACTTC
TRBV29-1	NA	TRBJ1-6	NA	CSVEDRDRGRYSPLHF	TGCAGCGTTGAAGATCGTGATCGGGGTAGGTATTCACCCCTCCACTTT
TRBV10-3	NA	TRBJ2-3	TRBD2	CAIKGLYTDTQYF	TGTGCCATCAAGGGACTATATACAGATACGCAGTATTTT
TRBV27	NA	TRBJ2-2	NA	CASNARGAAGELFF	TGTGCCAGCAACGCCCGGGGGGCGGCCGGGGAGCTGTTTTTT
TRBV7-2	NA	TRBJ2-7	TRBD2	CASSFQGTSGEQYF	TGTGCCAGCAGCTTCCAAGGGACTAGCGGCGAGCAGTACTTC
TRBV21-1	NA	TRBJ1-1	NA	CASSKGGFSGLNTEAFF	TGTGCCAGCAGCAAAGGCGGGTTTTCAGGATTGAACACTGAAGCTTTCTTT
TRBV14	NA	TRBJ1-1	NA	CASSNGPFMNTEAFF	TGTGCCAGCAGCAATGGTCCGTTCATGAACACTGAAGCTTTCTTT
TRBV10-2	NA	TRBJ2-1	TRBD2	CASSLKRGGRRNEQFF	TGCGCCAGCAGTTTGAAGCGGGGGGGCCGTAGGAATGAGCAGTTCTTC
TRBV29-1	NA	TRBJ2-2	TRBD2	CSVLTSGSSGELFF	TGCAGCGTCCTAACTAGCGGGAGTTCCGGGGAGCTGTTTTTT
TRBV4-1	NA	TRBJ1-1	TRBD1	CASSQDRGQGDTEAFF	TGCGCCAGCAGCCAAGATCGGGGACAGGGTGATACTGAAGCTTTCTTT
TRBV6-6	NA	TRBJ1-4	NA	CASRSPPENEKLFF	TGTGCCAGCAGATCACCGCCAGAGAATGAAAAACTGTTTTTT
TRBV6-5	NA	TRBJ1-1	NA	CASSYSGLQAFF	TGTGCCAGCAGTTACTCGGGACTGCAGGCTTTCTTT
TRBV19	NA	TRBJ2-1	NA	CACSQGNEQFF	TGTGCCTGTAGTCAGGGAAATGAGCAGTTCTTC
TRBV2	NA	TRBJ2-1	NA	CASSQRRNEQFF	TGTGCCAGCAGTCAAAGGAGGAATGAGCAGTTCTTC
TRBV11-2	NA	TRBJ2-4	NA	CASSRPGVAKNIQYF	TGTGCCAGCAGCCGACCAGGCGTAGCCAAAAACATTCAGTACTTC
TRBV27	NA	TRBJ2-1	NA	CASSLWGYSRNEQFF	TGTGCCAGCAGTTTATGGGGATATTCGCGCAATGAGCAGTTCTTC
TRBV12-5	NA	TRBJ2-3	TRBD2	CASGLTPGLAGEGTDTQYF	TGTGCTAGTGGTTTGACCCCGGGACTAGCGGGAGAAGGGACAGATACGCAGTATTTT
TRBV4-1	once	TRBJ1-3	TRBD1	CASSQSRGSGNTIYF	TGCGCCAGCAGCCAGAGCAGGGGGTCTGGAAACACCATATATTTT
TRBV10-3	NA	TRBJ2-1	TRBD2	CAIAGRTYNEQFF	TGTGCCATCGCCGGGAGGACCTACAATGAGCAGTTCTTC
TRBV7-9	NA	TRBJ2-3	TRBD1	CASRLGQSTDTQYF	TGTGCCAGCAGATTGGGACAGAGCACAGATACGCAGTATTTT
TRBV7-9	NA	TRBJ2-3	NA	CASPEGGTDTQYF	TGTGCCAGCCCGGAGGGGGGCACAGATACGCAGTATTTT
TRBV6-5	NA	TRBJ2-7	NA	CASSLGYEQYF	TGTGCCAGCAGTTTAGGCTACGAGCAGTACTTC
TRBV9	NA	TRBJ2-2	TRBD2	CASSELGLAGALVGELFF	TGTGCCAGCAGCGAGTTGGGACTAGCGGGGGCCCTGGTCGGGGAGCTGTTTTTT
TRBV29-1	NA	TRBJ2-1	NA	CSVEGPFAGSSYNEQFF	TGCAGCGTTGAAGGCCCCTTTGCGGGGAGCTCCTACAATGAGCAGTTCTTC
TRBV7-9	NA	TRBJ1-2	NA	CASSLGPANYGYTF	TGTGCCAGCAGCTTGGGACCCGCTAACTATGGCTACACCTTC
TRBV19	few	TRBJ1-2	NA	CASSIDLPRGIYGYTF	TGTGCCAGTAGTATAGACCTCCCCCGGGGGATCTATGGCTACACCTTC
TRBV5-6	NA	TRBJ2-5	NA	CASSLIISCQETQYF	TGTGCCAGCAGCTTGATTATTAGCTGCCAAGAGACCCAGTACTTC
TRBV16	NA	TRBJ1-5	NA	CASSLQGQLNQPQHF	TGTGCCAGCAGCCTCCAGGGACAACTCAATCAGCCCCAGCATTTT
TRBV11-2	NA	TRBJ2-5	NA	CASSPEGDLWETQYF	TGTGCCAGCAGCCCTGAGGGGGACCTTTGGGAGACCCAGTACTTC
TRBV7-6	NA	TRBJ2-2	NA	CASSWGSAGELFF	TGTGCCAGCAGCTGGGGGTCCGCCGGGGAGCTGTTTTTT
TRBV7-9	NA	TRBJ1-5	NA	CASSSSGVKDQPQHF	TGTGCCAGCAGCTCTTCCGGGGTAAAGGATCAGCCCCAGCATTTT
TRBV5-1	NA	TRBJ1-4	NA	CASSLSQVDLNEKLFF	TGCGCCAGCAGCTTGTCACAGGTGGACCTAAATGAAAAACTGTTTTTT
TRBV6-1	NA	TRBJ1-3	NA	CASSDWGRTGNTIYF	TGTGCCAGCAGTGACTGGGGGAGGACTGGAAACACCATATATTTT
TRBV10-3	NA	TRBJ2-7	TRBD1	CAISGPGQGRPYEQYF	TGTGCCATCAGTGGCCCAGGACAGGGAAGGCCATACGAGCAGTACTTC
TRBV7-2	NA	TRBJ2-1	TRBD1	CASSPRDRGGNEQFF	TGTGCCAGCAGCCCCCGGGACAGGGGAGGCAATGAGCAGTTCTTC
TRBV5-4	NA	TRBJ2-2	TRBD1	CASSLPGQGPHTGELFF	TGTGCCAGCAGCTTGCCGGGACAGGGGCCGCACACCGGGGAGCTGTTTTTT
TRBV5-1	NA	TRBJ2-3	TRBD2	CASSLEGAGGTSTDTQYF	TGCGCCAGCAGCTTGGAAGGCGCGGGGGGAACTAGCACAGATACGCAGTATTTT
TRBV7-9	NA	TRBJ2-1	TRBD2	CASSSGLAGVDEQFF	TGTGCCAGCAGCTCCGGACTAGCGGGAGTGGATGAGCAGTTCTTC
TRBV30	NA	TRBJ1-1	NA	CAWSADRNTEAFF	TGTGCCTGGAGCGCCGACAGGAACACTGAAGCTTTCTTT
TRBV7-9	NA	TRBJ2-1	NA	CASSYWVNEQFF	TGTGCCAGCAGCTATTGGGTCAATGAGCAGTTCTTC